The rows below give T cell receptor beta chains drawn from one sample of a study of beta chain features in type 1 diabetes. The protocol was immunoSEQ multiplex PCR, while the TCRdb copy is restricted to in-frame clones and leaves out a portion. The sample has about 340,000 clones, around 8% seen once. Input material: central memory CD4+ T cells from blood. The receptors come from a young woman in good health. CDR3s include the opening cysteine and the closing phenylalanine or tryptophan.

v_call cdr3_aa
TRBV7-9 CASSLANRGSQHF
TRBV10-3 CAISVTSGRSHEQYF
TRBV7-2 CASSLAKKEKLFF
TRBV4-2 CASSQDRTNEQFF
TRBV6-5 CASSYTSPQDNYEQYF
TRBV5-6 CASSFGDRGLEQYF
TRBV10-3 CAISNRDSPSSYGYTF
TRBV5-1 CASSLNYEQFF
TRBV5-6 CASSLVRALRTDTQYF
TRBV4-3 CASSRDREETQYF
TRBV29-1 CSVTGLANYNEQFF
TRBV25-1 CASSLTGVGNIQYF
TRBV10-3 CAISGLADRGEQYF
TRBV28 CASSRSLNYGYTF
TRBV7-6 CASSTWTSGTDTQYF
TRBV11-2 CASSLMTNTEAFF
TRBV6-5 CASSSDFYNEQFF
TRBV5-4 CAPGVKNTGELFF
TRBV7-6 CASSPPDGRSQETQYF
TRBV7-9 CASSLSGTYEQYF
TRBV7-3 CASRVTGDVTTEAFF
TRBV6-6 CASSGQGVDTGELFF
TRBV27 CASSSLTAYGYTF
TRBV6-8 CASSTSRADTQYF
TRBV28 CASSLVRYGYTF
TRBV11-2 CASSPALGRSQEQYF
TRBV9 CASSVGTGISYEQYF
TRBV29-1 CSVWTGGGREQFF
TRBV5-1 CASSSTGTQGYTF
TRBV28 CASSLRTTNYGYTF
TRBV20-1 CSARGGEKLFF
TRBV5-6 CASSMPISGANVLTF
TRBV10-3 CAITRDYGYYTF
TRBV6-1 CASSELSATGNTIYF
TRBV28 CASRGTSGSSYEQYF
TRBV7-3 CASSLTGGYEQYF
TRBV12-1 CASSPGPIPEETQYF